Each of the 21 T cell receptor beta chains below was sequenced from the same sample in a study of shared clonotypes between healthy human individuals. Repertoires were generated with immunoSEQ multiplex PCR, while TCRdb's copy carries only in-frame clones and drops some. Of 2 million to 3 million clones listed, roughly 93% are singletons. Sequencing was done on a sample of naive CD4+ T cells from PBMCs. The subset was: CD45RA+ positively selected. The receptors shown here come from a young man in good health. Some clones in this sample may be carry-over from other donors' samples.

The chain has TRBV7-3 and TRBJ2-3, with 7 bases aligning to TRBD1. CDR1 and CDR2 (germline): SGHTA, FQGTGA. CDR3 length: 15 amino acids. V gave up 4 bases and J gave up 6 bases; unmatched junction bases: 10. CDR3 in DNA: TGTGCCAGCAGCTCACAGGGGACGAGTTCGGATACGCAGTATTTT. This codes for CASSSQGTSSDTQYF.

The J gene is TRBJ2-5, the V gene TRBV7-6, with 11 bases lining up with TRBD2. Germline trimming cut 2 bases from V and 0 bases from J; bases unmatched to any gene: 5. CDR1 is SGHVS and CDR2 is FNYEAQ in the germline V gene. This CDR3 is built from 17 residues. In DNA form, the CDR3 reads TGTGCCAGCAGCTTAATGACTAGCGGGACGTACCAAGAGACCCAGTACTTC. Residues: CASSLMTSGTYQETQYF. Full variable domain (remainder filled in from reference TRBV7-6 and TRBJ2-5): GAGVSQSPRYKVTKRGQDVALRCDPISGHVSLYWYRQALGQGPEFLTYFNYEAQQDKSGLPNDRFSAERPEGSISTLTIQRTEQRDSAMYRCASSLMTSGTYQETQYFGPGTRLLVL.

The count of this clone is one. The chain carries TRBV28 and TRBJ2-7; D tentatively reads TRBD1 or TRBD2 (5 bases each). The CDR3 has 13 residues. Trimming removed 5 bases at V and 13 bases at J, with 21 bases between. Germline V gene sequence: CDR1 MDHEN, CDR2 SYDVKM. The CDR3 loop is CASSGDGPIDFYF. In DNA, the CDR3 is TGTGCCAGCAGTGGGGACGGACCTATCGATTTTTACTTC.

DNA of the CDR3: TGTGCCAGCAGCTCACGGACTAGCGGGACAAGCACAGATACGCAGTATTTT. Protein: CASSSRTSGTSTDTQYF. V is TRBV9 and J is TRBJ2-3, with 12 bases fitting TRBD2. The trim removed 4 bases at V and 0 bases at J, leaving 6 bases unmatched. From germline, CDR1 is SGDLS and CDR2 YYNGEE. The CDR3 is 17 amino acids.

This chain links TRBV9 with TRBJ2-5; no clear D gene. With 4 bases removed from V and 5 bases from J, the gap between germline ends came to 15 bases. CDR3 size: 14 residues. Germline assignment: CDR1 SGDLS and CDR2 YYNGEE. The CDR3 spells CASSLGRLPETQYF. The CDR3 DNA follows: TGTGCCAGCAGCCTCGGACGACTTCCGGAGACCCAGTACTTC.

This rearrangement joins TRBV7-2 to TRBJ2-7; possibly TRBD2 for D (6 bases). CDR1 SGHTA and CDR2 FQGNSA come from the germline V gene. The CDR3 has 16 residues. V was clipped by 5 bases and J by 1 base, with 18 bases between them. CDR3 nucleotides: TGTGCCAGCAGCCCCCCCGGTCTAGCGACGTCCTACGAGCAGTACTTC. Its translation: CASSPPGLATSYEQYF. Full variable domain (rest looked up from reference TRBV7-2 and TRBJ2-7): GAGVSQSPSNKVTEKGKDVELRCDPISGHTALYWYRQSLGQGLEFLIYFQGNSAPDKSGLPSDRFSAERTGGSVSTLTIQRTQQEDSAVYLCASSPPGLATSYEQYFGPGTRLTVT.

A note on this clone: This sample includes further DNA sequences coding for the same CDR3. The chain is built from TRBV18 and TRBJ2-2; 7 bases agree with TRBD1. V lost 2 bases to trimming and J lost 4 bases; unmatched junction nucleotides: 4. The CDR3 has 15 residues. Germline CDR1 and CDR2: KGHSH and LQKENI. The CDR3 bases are TGTGCCAGCTCACCAGACAGGGTTAGCACCGGGGAGCTGTTTTTT. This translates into CASSPDRVSTGELFF.

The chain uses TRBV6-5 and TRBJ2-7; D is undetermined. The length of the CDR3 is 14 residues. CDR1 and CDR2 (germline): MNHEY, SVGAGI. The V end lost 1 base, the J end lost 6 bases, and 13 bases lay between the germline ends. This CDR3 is CASSYWDNPGEQYF. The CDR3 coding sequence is TGTGCCAGCAGTTACTGGGATAACCCGGGCGAGCAGTACTTC.

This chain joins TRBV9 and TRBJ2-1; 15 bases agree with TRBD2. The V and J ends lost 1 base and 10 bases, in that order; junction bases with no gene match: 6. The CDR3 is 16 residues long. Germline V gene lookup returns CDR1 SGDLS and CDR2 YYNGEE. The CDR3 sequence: CASSVLGLAGGGEQFF. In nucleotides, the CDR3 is TGTGCCAGCAGCGTATTGGGACTAGCGGGAGGTGGGGAGCAGTTCTTC.

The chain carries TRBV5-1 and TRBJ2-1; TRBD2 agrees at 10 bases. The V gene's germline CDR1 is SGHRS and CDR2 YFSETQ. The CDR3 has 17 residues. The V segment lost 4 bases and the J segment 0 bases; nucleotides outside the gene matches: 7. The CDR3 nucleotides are TGCGCCAGCAGCCCTGCGGGACTAGCGTCCTCCTACAATGAGCAGTTCTTC. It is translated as CASSPAGLASSYNEQFF.

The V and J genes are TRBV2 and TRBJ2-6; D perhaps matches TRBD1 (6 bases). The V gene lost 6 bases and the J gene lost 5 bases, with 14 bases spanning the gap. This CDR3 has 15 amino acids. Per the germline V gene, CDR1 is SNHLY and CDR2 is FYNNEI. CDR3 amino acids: CASRENRVRANVLTF. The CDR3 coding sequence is TGTGCCAGCAGAGAAAACAGGGTTCGGGCCAACGTCCTGACTTTC.

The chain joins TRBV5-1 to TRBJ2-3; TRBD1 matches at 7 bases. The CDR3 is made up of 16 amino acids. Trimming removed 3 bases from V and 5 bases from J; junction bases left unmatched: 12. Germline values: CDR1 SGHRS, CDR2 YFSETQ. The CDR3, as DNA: TGCGCCAGCAGCTCTGGGTTCCAAGGGGGCGGAGATACGCAGTATTTT. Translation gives CASSSGFQGGGDTQYF.

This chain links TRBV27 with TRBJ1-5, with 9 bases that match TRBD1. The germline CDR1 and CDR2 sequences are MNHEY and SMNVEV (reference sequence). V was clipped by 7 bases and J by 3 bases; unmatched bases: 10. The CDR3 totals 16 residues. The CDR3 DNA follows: TGTGCCAGCACCCGGACAGGGGTTATCCCCAATCAGCCCCAGCATTTT. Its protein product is CASTRTGVIPNQPQHF.

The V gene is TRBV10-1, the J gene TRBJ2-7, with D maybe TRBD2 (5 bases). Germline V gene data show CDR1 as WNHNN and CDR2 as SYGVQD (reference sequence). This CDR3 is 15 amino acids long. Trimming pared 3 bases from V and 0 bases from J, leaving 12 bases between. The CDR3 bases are TGCGCCAGCAGTGAATTTCGGGGAAGCTCCTACGAGCAGTACTTC. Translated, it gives CASSEFRGSSYEQYF.

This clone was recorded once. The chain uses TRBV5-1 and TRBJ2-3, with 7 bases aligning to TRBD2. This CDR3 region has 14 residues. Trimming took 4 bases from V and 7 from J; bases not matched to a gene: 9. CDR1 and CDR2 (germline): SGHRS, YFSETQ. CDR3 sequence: CASSLGLVGNTQYF. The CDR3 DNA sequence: TGCGCCAGCAGCCTAGGACTAGTAGGTAATACGCAGTATTTT.

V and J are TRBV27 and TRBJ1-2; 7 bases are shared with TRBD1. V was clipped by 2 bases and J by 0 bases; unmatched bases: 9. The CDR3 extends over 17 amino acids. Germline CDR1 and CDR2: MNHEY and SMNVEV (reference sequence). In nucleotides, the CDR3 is TGTGCCAGCAGTTTACGGGCTCAGGGGGAAGCTAACTATGGCTACACCTTC. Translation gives CASSLRAQGEANYGYTF.

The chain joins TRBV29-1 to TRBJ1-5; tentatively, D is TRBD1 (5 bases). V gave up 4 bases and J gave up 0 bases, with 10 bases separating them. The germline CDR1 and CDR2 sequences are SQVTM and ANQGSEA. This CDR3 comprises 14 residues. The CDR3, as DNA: TGCAGCGTTGGGGGGGGACTTAGCAATCAGCCCCAGCATTTT. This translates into CSVGGGLSNQPQHF.

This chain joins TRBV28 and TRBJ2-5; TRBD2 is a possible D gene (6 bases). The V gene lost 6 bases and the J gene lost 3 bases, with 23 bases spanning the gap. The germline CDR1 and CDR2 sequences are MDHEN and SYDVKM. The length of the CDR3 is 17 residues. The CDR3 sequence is CASSRRREPAKKETQYF. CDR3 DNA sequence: TGTGCCAGCAGCCGGAGACGGGAGCCGGCTAAAAAAGAGACCCAGTACTTC.

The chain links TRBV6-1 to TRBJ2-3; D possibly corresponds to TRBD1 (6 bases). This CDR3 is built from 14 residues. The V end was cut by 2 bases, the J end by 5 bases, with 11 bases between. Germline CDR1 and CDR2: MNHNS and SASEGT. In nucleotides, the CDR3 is TGTGCCAGCAGTGAAACAGGGCTTGTAGATACGCAGTATTTT. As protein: CASSETGLVDTQYF.

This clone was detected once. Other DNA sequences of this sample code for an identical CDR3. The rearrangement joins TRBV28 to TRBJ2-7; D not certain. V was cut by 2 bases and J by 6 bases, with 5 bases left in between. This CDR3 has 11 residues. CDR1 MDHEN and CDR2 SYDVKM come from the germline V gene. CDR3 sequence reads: CASSLKVEQYF. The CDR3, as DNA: TGTGCCAGCAGTTTAAAGGTCGAGCAGTACTTC.

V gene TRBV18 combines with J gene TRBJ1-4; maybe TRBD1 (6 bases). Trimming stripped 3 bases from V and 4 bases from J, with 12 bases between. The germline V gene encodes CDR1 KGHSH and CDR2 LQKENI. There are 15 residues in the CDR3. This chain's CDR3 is CASSPGQTNNEKLFF. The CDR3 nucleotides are TGTGCCAGCTCACCTGGACAGACAAATAATGAAAAACTGTTTTTT.